This TCR beta chain was found in a study of blood T cell repertoires in COVID-19. On the study more broadly: The United States, Italy and Spain supplied acute and convalescent COVID-19 samples. PBMCs, B-cell-depleted T cells, or T cells provided the cDNA or gDNA that made up the material.

The CDR3 runs to 14 residues. Trimming took off 1 base at V and 0 bases at J, with 7 bases between the two ends. Looked up from germline, CDR1 is SGHRS and CDR2 is YFSETQ. As handled by the study authors: Reference gene primer amplification gave estimated nucleated cell counts. Sequenced by immunoSEQ multiplex PCR; TCRdb stores in-frame clones only, minus some. That table is the source of V, J and clone size, and D and trimming were worked out from the DNA. Of over 120,000 clones in the sample, approximately 84% were seen once. This clone has only a few counts. This clonotype was sampled from a woman aged 55-69 years with acute or convalescent COVID-19. The sequenced sample consisted of peripheral blood. This chain connects TRBV5-1 to TRBJ1-1, with unresolved D. The CDR3 spells CASSLSGMNTEAFF. In DNA form, the CDR3 reads TGCGCCAGCAGCTTGTCGGGGATGAACACTGAAGCTTTCTTT.